The 2 T cell receptor beta chains below come from one sample, sequenced in a study of cytomegalovirus exposure and HLA in healthy donors. Primers for the PCR totalled 60 Vbeta and 13 Jbeta. The data were produced by immunoSEQ multiplex PCR, yet TCRdb's version contains in-frame clones alone and is incomplete. The repertoire holds about 220,000 clones, with over 80% as singletons. What was sequenced was PBMCs. The receptors originated from a man aged 40-55 years in good health and CMV-seropositive.

The chain joins TRBV27 to TRBJ2-2; D is undetermined. The CDR3 spans 14 residues. The V gene lost 6 bases and the J gene lost 0 bases, with 8 bases spanning the gap. Per the germline V gene, CDR1 is MNHEY and CDR2 is SMNVEV (reference sequence). In DNA form, the CDR3 reads TGTGCCAGCAGCCACAGAGCGAACACCGGGGAGCTGTTTTTT. Encoded protein: CASSHRANTGELFF.

The V call is TRBV5-1, the J call TRBJ1-4, with a weak D call TRBD1 (5 bases). The CDR3 is 15 amino acids. Trimming pared 2 bases from V and 4 bases from J, leaving 12 bases between. Looked up from germline, CDR1 is SGHRS and CDR2 is YFSETQ. CDR3 nucleotide sequence: TGCGCCAGCAGCTTACAGGCGCAGGATAATGAAAAACTGTTTTTT. It is translated as CASSLQAQDNEKLFF.